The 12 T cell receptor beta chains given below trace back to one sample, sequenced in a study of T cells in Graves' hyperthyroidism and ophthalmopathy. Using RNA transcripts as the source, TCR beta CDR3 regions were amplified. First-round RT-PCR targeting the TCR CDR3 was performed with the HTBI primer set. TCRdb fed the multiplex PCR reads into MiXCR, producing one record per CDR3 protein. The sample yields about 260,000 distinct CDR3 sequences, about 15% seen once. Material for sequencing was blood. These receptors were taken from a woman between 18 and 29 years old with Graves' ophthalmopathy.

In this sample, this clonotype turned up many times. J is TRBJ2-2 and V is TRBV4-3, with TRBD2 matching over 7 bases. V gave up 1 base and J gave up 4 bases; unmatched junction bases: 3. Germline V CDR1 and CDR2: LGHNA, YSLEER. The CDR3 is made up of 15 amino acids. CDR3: CASSQVRGSTGELFF. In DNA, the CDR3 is TGCGCCAGCAGCCAAGTACGCGGGAGCACCGGGGAGCTGTTTTTT.

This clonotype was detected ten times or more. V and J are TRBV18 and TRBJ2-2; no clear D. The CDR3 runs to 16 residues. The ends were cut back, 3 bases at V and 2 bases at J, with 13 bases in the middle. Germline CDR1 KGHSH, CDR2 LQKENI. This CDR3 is CASSPIGPVNTGELFF. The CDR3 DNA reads TGTGCCAGCTCACCGATCGGGCCAGTAAACACCGGGGAGCTGTTTTTT.

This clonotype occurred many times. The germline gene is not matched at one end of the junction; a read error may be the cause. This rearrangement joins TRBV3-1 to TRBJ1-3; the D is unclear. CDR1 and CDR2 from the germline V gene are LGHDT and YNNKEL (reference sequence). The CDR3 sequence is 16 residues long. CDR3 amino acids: CASSQGIPTSRNTIYF. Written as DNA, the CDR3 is TGTGCCAGCAGCCAAGGTATCCCGACCTCTAGAAACACCATATATTTT.

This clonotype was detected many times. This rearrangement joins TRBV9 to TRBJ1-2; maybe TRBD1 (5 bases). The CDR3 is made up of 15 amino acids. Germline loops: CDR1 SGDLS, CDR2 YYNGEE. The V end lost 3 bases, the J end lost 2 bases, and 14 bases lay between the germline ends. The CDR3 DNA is TGTGCCAGCAGCGATACACGAAGGGGAAACTATGGCTACACCTTC. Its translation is CASSDTRRGNYGYTF.

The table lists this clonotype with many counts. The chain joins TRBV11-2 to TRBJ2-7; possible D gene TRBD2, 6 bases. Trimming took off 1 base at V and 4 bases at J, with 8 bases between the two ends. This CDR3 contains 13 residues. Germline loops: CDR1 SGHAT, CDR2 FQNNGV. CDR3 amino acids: CASSLVRGYEQYF. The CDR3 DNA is TGTGCCAGCAGCTTAGTCCGGGGGTACGAGCAGTACTTC.

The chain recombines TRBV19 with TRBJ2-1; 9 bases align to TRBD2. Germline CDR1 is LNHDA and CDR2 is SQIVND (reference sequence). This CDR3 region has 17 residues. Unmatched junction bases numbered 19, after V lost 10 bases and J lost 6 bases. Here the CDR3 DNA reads TGTGCCACTTCTCCTGGGACTAGCATTCAGTGGGGCAATGAGCAGTTCTTC. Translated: CATSPGTSIQWGNEQFF.

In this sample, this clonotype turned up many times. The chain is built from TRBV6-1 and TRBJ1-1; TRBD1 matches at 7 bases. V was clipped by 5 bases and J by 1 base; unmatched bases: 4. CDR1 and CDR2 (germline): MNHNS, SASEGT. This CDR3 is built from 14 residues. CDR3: CASSFRDRNTEAFF. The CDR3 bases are TGTGCCAGCAGTTTTAGGGACAGGAACACTGAAGCTTTCTTT.

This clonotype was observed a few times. The CDR3 reads CASTSGRAWDEQYF. CDR3 DNA: TGCGCCAGCACTAGCGGGAGGGCCTGGGATGAGCAGTACTTC. The chain joins TRBV10-2 to TRBJ2-7, with 12 bases lining up with TRBD2. V shed 7 bases, J shed 7 bases, and the junction held 8 bases outside the gene matches. The CDR3 consists of 14 residues. Germline-derived CDR1 and CDR2 are WSHSY and SAAADI.

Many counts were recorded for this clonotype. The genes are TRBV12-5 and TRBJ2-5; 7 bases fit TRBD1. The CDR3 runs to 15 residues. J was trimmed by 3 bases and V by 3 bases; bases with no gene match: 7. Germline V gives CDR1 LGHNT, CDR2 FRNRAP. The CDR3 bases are TGTGCTAGTGGTTTTATGACAGGGATGGAAGAGACCCAGTACTTC. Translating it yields CASGFMTGMEETQYF.

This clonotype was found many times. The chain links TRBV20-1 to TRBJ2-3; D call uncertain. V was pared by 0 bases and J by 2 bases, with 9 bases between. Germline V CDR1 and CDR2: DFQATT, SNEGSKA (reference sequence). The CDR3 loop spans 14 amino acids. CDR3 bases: TGCAGTGCTAGAGATGTAGGGAACACAGATACGCAGTATTTT. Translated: CSARDVGNTDTQYF.

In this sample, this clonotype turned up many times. The CDR3 DNA follows: TGCAGTGCTGTGGAATCCGGGACAGGGCGTTACTACGAGCAGTACTTC. Translated, it gives CSAVESGTGRYYEQYF. The V gene is TRBV20-1, the J gene TRBJ2-7, with 9 bases identical to TRBD1. V lost 5 bases to trimming and J lost 3 bases; unmatched junction nucleotides: 14. This CDR3 has 16 residues. CDR1 DFQATT and CDR2 SNEGSKA come from the germline V gene (reference sequence).

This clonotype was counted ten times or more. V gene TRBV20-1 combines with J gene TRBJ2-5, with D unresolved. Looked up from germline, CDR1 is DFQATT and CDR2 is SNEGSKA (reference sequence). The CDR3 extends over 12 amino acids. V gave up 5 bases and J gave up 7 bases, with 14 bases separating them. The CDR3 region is CSAPDFGGTQYF. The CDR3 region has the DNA TGCAGTGCTCCAGACTTCGGCGGGACCCAGTACTTC.